These T cell receptor beta chains were read from a single sample in a study of Ad26.COV2.S vaccination and SARS-CoV-2 variants. Sequencing was performed with immunoSEQ multiplex PCR; in TCRdb, only in-frame clones are kept and a portion is missing. The sample has approximately 300,000 clones, about 86% seen once; the top ten hold approximately 1.9%. Here the sequenced sample was peripheral blood, taken in a trial of Ad26.COV2.S vaccine versus placebo. These receptors all come from a person between 18 and 65 years old who received the Ad26.COV2.S COVID-19 vaccine or a placebo. CDR3s include the opening cysteine and the closing phenylalanine or tryptophan. The order of the fields is clone size, V gene, D gene, J gene, CDR3 DNA, CDR3 protein. D genes are given only for firm matches. Clone size is not always given. Where it is, it says once, few, many or a class for expanded clones.

clone_size: .
v_call: TRBV6-2/TRBV6-3
d_call: .
j_call: TRBJ2-7
cdr3_nt: TGTGCCAGCAGCCGAACGGGGCCTACCTACGAGCAGTACTTC
cdr3_aa: CASSRTGPTYEQYF

clone_size: .
v_call: TRBV20-1
d_call: .
j_call: TRBJ1-2
cdr3_nt: TGCAGTGCTAGTTTCGGTGTGGTCGGCGGCTACACCTTC
cdr3_aa: CSASFGVVGGYTF

clone_size: few
v_call: TRBV6-2/TRBV6-3
d_call: TRBD1
j_call: TRBJ1-2
cdr3_nt: TGTGCCAGCAGTACTCGGGACAGGGAACGGGGCTATGGCTACACCTTC
cdr3_aa: CASSTRDRERGYGYTF

clone_size: .
v_call: TRBV15
d_call: .
j_call: TRBJ1-5
cdr3_nt: TGTGCCACCAGCAGAGATATGGGGGGTAGCAATCAGCCCCAGCATTTT
cdr3_aa: CATSRDMGGSNQPQHF

clone_size: .
v_call: TRBV29-1
d_call: TRBD1
j_call: TRBJ2-1
cdr3_nt: TGCAGCGTTGCGCGACTCTCCCCCGGGACAGGCCAAAGGTACAATGAGCAGTTCTTC
cdr3_aa: CSVARLSPGTGQRYNEQFF

clone_size: many
v_call: TRBV4-3
d_call: .
j_call: TRBJ1-1
cdr3_nt: TGCGCCAGCAGCCAAGATCGACTGAGTGAAGCTTTCTTT
cdr3_aa: CASSQDRLSEAFF

clone_size: .
v_call: TRBV2
d_call: .
j_call: TRBJ1-1
cdr3_nt: TGTGCCAGCAGTGAATGGCAGGGGCACACTGAAGCTTTCTTT
cdr3_aa: CASSEWQGHTEAFF

clone_size: once
v_call: TRBV7-9
d_call: TRBD1
j_call: TRBJ1-2
cdr3_nt: TGTGCCAGCAGCCCCAACAGGGGGATGCATGGCTACACCTTC
cdr3_aa: CASSPNRGMHGYTF

clone_size: .
v_call: TRBV7-2
d_call: TRBD1
j_call: TRBJ1-5
cdr3_nt: TGTGCCAGCAGCTTAACAGGGGGGAACAATCAGCCCCAGCATTTT
cdr3_aa: CASSLTGGNNQPQHF

clone_size: .
v_call: TRBV7-8
d_call: .
j_call: TRBJ1-6
cdr3_nt: TGTGCCAGCAGCTTAGAGTTTGGTTCACCCCTCCACTTT
cdr3_aa: CASSLEFGSPLHF

clone_size: .
v_call: TRBV4-3
d_call: TRBD2
j_call: TRBJ2-3
cdr3_nt: TGCGCCAGCAGCTTCACAGGTGGCCTAGCGGGGGCAGATACGCAGTATTTT
cdr3_aa: CASSFTGGLAGADTQYF

clone_size: once
v_call: TRBV3-1/TRBV3-2
d_call: TRBD1
j_call: TRBJ2-7
cdr3_nt: TGTGCCAGCAGTCCCGGACAGGGACACTACGAGCAGTACTTC
cdr3_aa: CASSPGQGHYEQYF

clone_size: once
v_call: TRBV7-2
d_call: .
j_call: TRBJ2-5
cdr3_nt: TGTGCCAGCAGCTTAAGGTCGGCTCAAGAGACCCAGTACTTC
cdr3_aa: CASSLRSAQETQYF

clone_size: .
v_call: TRBV6-2/TRBV6-3
d_call: TRBD1
j_call: TRBJ1-2
cdr3_nt: TGTGCCAGCAGTTACGGACAGGGGACCTATGGCTACACCTTC
cdr3_aa: CASSYGQGTYGYTF

clone_size: .
v_call: TRBV7-9
d_call: .
j_call: TRBJ1-1
cdr3_nt: TGTGCCAGCAGACCCCGTTCAGGGGCGATAAAGAACACTGAAGCTTTCTTT
cdr3_aa: CASRPRSGAIKNTEAFF

clone_size: once
v_call: TRBV5-4
d_call: .
j_call: TRBJ2-5
cdr3_nt: TGTGCCAGCAGCCTCGGGACCACGTCAAGGGAGACCCAGTACTTC
cdr3_aa: CASSLGTTSRETQYF

clone_size: .
v_call: TRBV7-2
d_call: TRBD2
j_call: TRBJ2-1
cdr3_nt: TGTGCCAGCAGCTCGCGGGGACTAGCGGGGGGGAATGAGCAGTTCTTC
cdr3_aa: CASSSRGLAGGNEQFF

clone_size: .
v_call: TRBV7-2
d_call: TRBD2
j_call: TRBJ2-7
cdr3_nt: TGTGCCAGCAGCCTTATGCCTAGCGGGATGCCCCCCTACGAGCAGTACTTC
cdr3_aa: CASSLMPSGMPPYEQYF

clone_size: .
v_call: TRBV6-5
d_call: .
j_call: TRBJ1-2
cdr3_nt: TGTGCCAGCAGTTACTCCCTTGGTGTCTATGGCTACACCTTC
cdr3_aa: CASSYSLGVYGYTF

clone_size: .
v_call: TRBV3-1/TRBV3-2
d_call: .
j_call: TRBJ2-7
cdr3_nt: TGTGCCAGCACTACCACGGCAGGGGCCTACGAGCAGTACTTC
cdr3_aa: CASTTTAGAYEQYF

clone_size: few
v_call: TRBV5-4
d_call: TRBD2
j_call: TRBJ2-5
cdr3_nt: TGTGCCAGCAGCCCCGGGGGGAAGCAAGAGACCCAGTACTTC
cdr3_aa: CASSPGGKQETQYF

clone_size: .
v_call: TRBV7-9
d_call: .
j_call: TRBJ1-5
cdr3_nt: TGTGCCAGCAGCTTAGATATCTCCGGGACACCTAATCAGCCCCAGCATTTT
cdr3_aa: CASSLDISGTPNQPQHF

clone_size: .
v_call: TRBV12-3/TRBV12-4
d_call: .
j_call: TRBJ1-1
cdr3_nt: TGTGCCAGCAGTTTCTGGAGACAGGAAGCTTTCTTT
cdr3_aa: CASSFWRQEAFF

clone_size: .
v_call: TRBV3-1/TRBV3-2
d_call: .
j_call: TRBJ2-3
cdr3_nt: TGTGCCAGCAGCCATGCAGGGTGGAGGTCACATACGCAGTATTTT
cdr3_aa: CASSHAGWRSHTQYF

clone_size: many
v_call: TRBV12-3/TRBV12-4
d_call: .
j_call: TRBJ2-7
cdr3_nt: TGTGCCAGCAGTCCTGGCGGCTCCTACGAGCAGTACTTC
cdr3_aa: CASSPGGSYEQYF

clone_size: once
v_call: TRBV4-1
d_call: .
j_call: TRBJ1-6
cdr3_nt: TGCGCCAGCAGCCACCGACAGCTCCCACCCCTCCACTTT
cdr3_aa: CASSHRQLPPLHF

clone_size: .
v_call: TRBV7-9
d_call: .
j_call: TRBJ1-5
cdr3_nt: TGTGCCAGCAGTAGAGCAGAGGCCAATCAGCCCCAGCATTTT
cdr3_aa: CASSRAEANQPQHF

clone_size: .
v_call: TRBV11-2
d_call: .
j_call: TRBJ2-3
cdr3_nt: TGTGCCAGCAGCTTGGGCGGATTTACTAGCACAGATACGCAGTATTTT
cdr3_aa: CASSLGGFTSTDTQYF

clone_size: .
v_call: TRBV7-9
d_call: .
j_call: TRBJ2-5
cdr3_nt: TGTGCCAGCAGCATAGTAGAGACCCAGTACTTC
cdr3_aa: CASSIVETQYF

clone_size: .
v_call: TRBV5-1
d_call: .
j_call: TRBJ1-3
cdr3_nt: TGCGCCAGCAGCCAAAAAGGGACACATCATACCCTCAGCTCTGGAAACACCATATATTTT
cdr3_aa: CASSQKGTHHTLSSGNTIYF

clone_size: once
v_call: TRBV19
d_call: .
j_call: TRBJ1-1
cdr3_nt: TGTGCCAGTAGTCCGAACTGGTCGCCCGAAGCTTTCTTT
cdr3_aa: CASSPNWSPEAFF

clone_size: .
v_call: TRBV5-6
d_call: .
j_call: TRBJ1-2
cdr3_nt: TGTGCCAGCAGCGCCCCAGCTCCTAGCTATGGCTACACCTTC
cdr3_aa: CASSAPAPSYGYTF

clone_size: .
v_call: TRBV6-5
d_call: TRBD1
j_call: TRBJ2-7
cdr3_nt: TGTGCCAGCAGTTACAAGAAGTACAGGGGGGCCGGCGAGCAGTACTTC
cdr3_aa: CASSYKKYRGAGEQYF

clone_size: .
v_call: TRBV7-9
d_call: .
j_call: TRBJ1-3
cdr3_nt: TGTGCCAGCAGCTTAGAGGGTGGATCTGGAAACACCATATATTTT
cdr3_aa: CASSLEGGSGNTIYF

clone_size: .
v_call: TRBV10-3
d_call: TRBD2
j_call: TRBJ2-3
cdr3_nt: TGTGCCATCAGTGTGGCTAGCGGGGGGGACACAGATACGCAGTATTTT
cdr3_aa: CAISVASGGDTDTQYF

clone_size: .
v_call: TRBV3-1/TRBV3-2
d_call: TRBD2
j_call: TRBJ2-7
cdr3_nt: TGTGCCAGCAGCCTCGGGACTAGCGGCTCCTACGAGCAGTACTTC
cdr3_aa: CASSLGTSGSYEQYF

clone_size: once
v_call: TRBV4-3
d_call: TRBD2
j_call: TRBJ2-2
cdr3_nt: TGCGCCAGCAGCCAAGAATTGGTAGCGGGGACTTACACCGGGGAGCTGTTTTTT
cdr3_aa: CASSQELVAGTYTGELFF

clone_size: .
v_call: TRBV27
d_call: TRBD2
j_call: TRBJ2-3
cdr3_nt: TGTGCCAGCAGTCCCGAAGGACTAGCGGGGGTCCTCACAGATACGCAGTATTTT
cdr3_aa: CASSPEGLAGVLTDTQYF

clone_size: .
v_call: TRBV5-6
d_call: .
j_call: TRBJ2-3
cdr3_nt: TGTGCCAGCAAAGGCTATTCCACAGATACGCAGTATTTT
cdr3_aa: CASKGYSTDTQYF

clone_size: .
v_call: TRBV7-9
d_call: .
j_call: TRBJ2-4
cdr3_nt: TGTGCCAGCAGCCCAAGTGGGGGGCACATTCAGTACTTC
cdr3_aa: CASSPSGGHIQYF

clone_size: .
v_call: TRBV6-5
d_call: .
j_call: TRBJ1-2
cdr3_nt: TGTGCCAGCAGTTACACGGAAAAAGGGGGCTACACCTTC
cdr3_aa: CASSYTEKGGYTF

clone_size: .
v_call: TRBV28
d_call: .
j_call: TRBJ1-3
cdr3_nt: TGTGCCAGCAGTCTCAGGGGATCTGGAAACACCATATATTTT
cdr3_aa: CASSLRGSGNTIYF

clone_size: .
v_call: TRBV6-5
d_call: .
j_call: TRBJ2-2
cdr3_nt: TGTGCCAGCAGTTACTTCGAGCAGACGGGCGGGGAGCTGTTTTTT
cdr3_aa: CASSYFEQTGGELFF

clone_size: .
v_call: TRBV5-1
d_call: TRBD1
j_call: TRBJ2-7
cdr3_nt: TGCGCCAGCAGCCGGGACAGCTACTACGAGCAGTACTTC
cdr3_aa: CASSRDSYYEQYF

clone_size: .
v_call: TRBV3-1/TRBV3-2
d_call: TRBD1
j_call: TRBJ1-1
cdr3_nt: TGTGCCAGCAGCCTAGGGGGCGGGGTGGCTGAAGCTTTCTTT
cdr3_aa: CASSLGGGVAEAFF

clone_size: .
v_call: TRBV10-3
d_call: .
j_call: TRBJ1-1
cdr3_nt: TGTGCCATCAGTGAGGGGCAGGGCAAAACTGAAGCTTTCTTT
cdr3_aa: CAISEGQGKTEAFF